A selection of T cell receptor beta chains follows, all from one sample in a study of human T cells and chemical hapten exposure. TCRdb itself ran the RACE reads through MiXCR, one entry per CDR3 protein. The repertoire holds 150,000 to 200,000 distinct CDR3 sequences, with roughly 25% as singletons. Sequenced here: whole blood, sampled in connection with sensitization to the hapten diphenylcyclopropenone (DPC). These receptors were obtained from a young woman with alopecia areata. Some clones in this sample may be carry-over from other donors' samples. The conserved cysteine and the conserved F or W are not part of the CDR3 here.

j_call v_call cdr3_aa
TRBJ2-2 TRBV2 ASRLTGELF
TRBJ2-1 TRBV6-5 ASSYVVGRYNEQF
TRBJ1-1 TRBV20-1 SARGGRTGRKTEAF
TRBJ1-1 TRBV20-1 SALGTELNTEAF
TRBJ1-2 TRBV5-4 ASSSDRVAHGYT
TRBJ2-7 TRBV20-1 SARDFLAGVNEQY
TRBJ2-5 TRBV4-2 ASSQVSSGTGETQY
TRBJ1-5 TRBV4-3 ASSQESGNQPQH
TRBJ2-3 TRBV15 ATSSDSTDTQY
TRBJ1-5 TRBV7-9 ASSRFNQPQH
TRBJ1-2 TRBV7-2 ASSRPGQTNYGYT